This T cell receptor (beta chain) was sequenced in a study of OX40 agonist ivuxolimab in advanced cancers. Overall study results and limits: CD8+ T cells were the subset that, on average, had more expanded clones than CD4+.

Profiling relied on immunoSEQ multiplex PCR, and the TCRdb table lists in-frame clones only, not all of them. The data show 45,000 to 65,000 clones, approximately 79% seen once. Patients were excluded for autoimmune disease history or systemic immunosuppression. To note about this clone: Its antigen is as yet unknown.

This CDR3 has 15 residues. V shed 3 bases and J shed 2 bases, with 10 bases lying between them. The germline CDR1 and CDR2 sequences are SGHTA and FQGNSA. This clonotype was sampled from an adult with an advanced solid tumor such as melanoma, head and neck, liver or kidney cancer. This sample comprised CD4+ or CD8+ T cells sorted from blood, obtained in a trial of the OX40 agonist ivuxolimab. This sequence joins TRBV7-2 and TRBJ2-2; D gene ambiguous. The CDR3: CASSFRPDNTGELFF. CDR3 bases: TGTGCCAGCAGCTTCCGACCGGACAACACCGGGGAGCTGTTTTTT.